The 25 T cell receptor beta chains given below trace back to one sample, sequenced in a study of CD8 T cells in Susac syndrome. Random-hexamer reverse transcription was applied to roughly 0.45 to 1 ug RNA. A single record per CDR3 protein comes from TCRdb applying MiXCR to the immunoSEQ multiplex PCR reads. There are roughly 200,000 distinct CDR3 sequences in the sample; approximately 95% occur only once, and around 0.08% lies in the top ten. The sample was CD4+ T cells from PBMCs. Source of these receptors: a human donor with multiple sclerosis.

This clonotype has just a few counts. This sequence joins TRBV3-1 and TRBJ1-5, with unresolved D. Germline CDR1 and CDR2: LGHDT and YNNKEL (reference sequence). The CDR3 runs 15 residues. With 0 bases removed from V and 0 bases from J, the gap between germline ends came to 6 bases. CDR3 sequence: CASSQDVGSNQPQHF. The CDR3 DNA reads as TGTGCCAGCAGCCAAGATGTCGGTAGCAATCAGCCCCAGCATTTT.

V and J are TRBV20-1 and TRBJ1-2; 12 bases agree with TRBD1. Germline assignment: CDR1 DFQATT and CDR2 SNEGSKA (reference sequence). V trimming: 5 bases; J trimming: 3 bases; junction bases outside the gene matches: 1. The CDR3 runs 13 residues. The CDR3 is CSAGTGGHYGYTF. CDR3 sequence (DNA): TGCAGTGCTGGGACAGGGGGCCACTATGGCTACACCTTC.

CDR3 amino acids: CAWSAGPTNTEAFF. The DNA of the CDR3 is TGTGCCTGGAGCGCCGGGCCGACTAACACTGAAGCTTTCTTT. The chain employs TRBV30 and TRBJ1-1; D is unresolved. The CDR3 runs 14 residues. Per the germline V gene, CDR1 is GTSNPN and CDR2 is SVGIG (reference sequence). The V and J ends lost 3 bases and 2 bases respectively, with 13 bases between them.

J is TRBJ2-3 and V is TRBV2, with a weak D call TRBD2 (5 bases). The CDR3 covers 11 residues. Germline CDR1 is SNHLY and CDR2 is FYNNEI. The CDR3 region is CATRVVDTQYF. Written as DNA, the CDR3 is TGTGCTACGCGGGTCGTAGATACGCAGTATTTT.

The chain uses TRBV6-5 and TRBJ1-5; no clear D gene. From germline, CDR1 is MNHEY and CDR2 SVGAGI. V lost 0 bases, J lost 11 bases, and 11 bases lay in between. The CDR3 has 13 residues. This CDR3 is CASSYSNIGAQHF. CDR3 nucleotides: TGTGCCAGCAGTTACTCTAATATCGGTGCCCAGCATTTT.

The rearrangement links TRBV20-1 to TRBJ2-5; D is perhaps TRBD1 (5 bases). V shed 6 bases and J shed 6 bases, with 23 bases lying between them. Germline CDR1 reads DFQATT; CDR2 reads SNEGSKA (reference sequence). The CDR3 contains 15 residues. CDR3 amino acids: CSAIPWSLDRKTQYF. DNA for the CDR3: TGCAGTGCGATCCCCTGGTCACTCGACAGAAAGACCCAGTACTTC.

The chain couples TRBV3-1 to TRBJ2-7; 7 bases map to TRBD1. Germline-derived CDR1 and CDR2 are LGHDT and YNNKEL (reference sequence). The CDR3 is 14 amino acids. Trimming removed 4 bases from V and 4 bases from J; junction bases left unmatched: 7. Here the CDR3 DNA reads TGTGCCAGCAGCCCGTGGGACAGCCCATACGAGCAGTACGTC. It is translated as CASSPWDSPYEQYV.

This chain connects TRBV9 to TRBJ2-1, with TRBD2 matching 7 bases. The CDR3 totals 16 residues. Looked up from germline, CDR1 is SGDLS and CDR2 is YYNGEE. The V gene end was trimmed by 0 bases and the J gene end by 10 bases; junction bases not matched to a gene: 13. The CDR3 protein is CASSVDPVGGPGEQFF. The CDR3 DNA is TGTGCCAGCAGCGTAGATCCCGTGGGAGGGCCTGGAGAGCAGTTCTTC.

The chain couples TRBV12-3 or TRBV12-4 to TRBJ2-2, with TRBD1 matching over 8 bases. CDR3 length: 15 residues. Trimming at V came to 7 bases and at J to 1 base, leaving 5 bases not matched to a gene. In DNA, the CDR3 is TGTGCCAGCATCACCGGGACAGGGAACACCGGGGAGCTGTTTTTT. Its protein is CASITGTGNTGELFF.

The rearrangement links TRBV29-1 to TRBJ2-3; possible D gene TRBD2, 6 bases. Germline V gene data show CDR1 as SQVTM and CDR2 as ANQGSEA. The ends were cut back, 7 bases at V and 3 bases at J, with 11 bases in the middle. CDR3 length: 12 residues. CDR3 in DNA: TGCAGCGGGGAGGTAGGGACAGATACGCAGTATTTT. Its translation is CSGEVGTDTQYF.

As for this clonotype: Its ends do not fully match the called genes, so a read error is possible. This chain uses TRBV29-1 with TRBJ1-5; D is possibly TRBD1 (6 bases). The germline CDR1 and CDR2 sequences are SQVTM and ANQGSEA. The CDR3 has 14 amino acids. The CDR3 region has the DNA TGTAAGGGGGAGGAGCGAGGGTACAATCAGCCCCAGCATTTT. Protein product: CKGEERGYNQPQHF.

The chain is built from TRBV4-1 and TRBJ1-2; perhaps TRBD1 as D (5 bases). Trimming pared 1 base from V and 9 bases from J, leaving 21 bases between. In germline, CDR1 is MGHRA, CDR2 YSYEKL. This CDR3 has 16 amino acids. This CDR3 reads CASSQVIPAGRNSYTF. The CDR3 DNA is TGCGCCAGCAGCCAAGTAATCCCGGCGGGACGTAATAGCTACACCTTC.

This CDR3 is CAWSDRGEAFF. CDR3 sequence (DNA): TGTGCCTGGAGTGACAGGGGCGAAGCTTTCTTT. The V and J genes are TRBV30 and TRBJ1-1; 7 nucleotides match TRBD1. Germline CDR1 and CDR2: GTSNPN and SVGIG (reference sequence). This CDR3 region has 11 residues. Trimming removed 1 base from V and 8 bases from J; junction bases left unmatched: 1.

V and J are TRBV27 and TRBJ2-2, with a weak D call TRBD1 (6 bases). The V gene lost 0 bases and the J gene lost 3 bases, with 8 bases spanning the gap. CDR3 length equals 15 residues. CDR1 is MNHEY, CDR2 SMNVEV, per germline (reference sequence). The CDR3 loop is CASSLSGAYTGELFF. CDR3 DNA: TGTGCCAGCAGTTTATCGGGGGCCTACACCGGGGAGCTGTTTTTT.

V gene TRBV29-1 combines with J gene TRBJ1-2; no firm D call. With 2 bases removed from V and 7 bases from J, the gap between germline ends came to 8 bases. This CDR3 comprises 11 residues. Germline values: CDR1 SQVTM, CDR2 ANQGSEA. The CDR3, as DNA: TGCAGCGTTGAATCCTTCGGTGGCTACACCTTC. Its translation: CSVESFGGYTF.

The rearrangement uses TRBV25-1 and TRBJ1-6; D ambiguous. The CDR3 runs 12 residues. Germline CDR1 is MGHDK and CDR2 is SYGVNS. V lost 7 bases, J lost 7 bases, and 8 bases lay in between. The CDR3 spells CASTRRNSPLHF. The CDR3 coding sequence is TGTGCCAGCACTCGACGGAATTCACCCCTCCACTTT.

The rearrangement uses TRBV25-1 and TRBJ2-5, with D possibly being TRBD1 or TRBD2 (5 bases each). V was clipped by 1 base and J by 5 bases, with 14 bases between them. This CDR3 is built from 15 residues. Germline V CDR1 and CDR2: MGHDK, SYGVNS. The CDR3 nucleotides read TGTGCCAGCAGTGAATGGCAGGGACCTGGGGAGACCCAGTACTTC. Translation: CASSEWQGPGETQYF. The complete variable domain, with remaining parts taken from reference TRBV25-1 and TRBJ2-5, reads EADIYQTPRYLVIGTGKKITLECSQTMGHDKMYWYQQDPGMELHLIHYSYGVNSTEKGDLSSESTVSRIRTEHFPLTLESARPSHTSQYLCASSEWQGPGETQYFGPGTRLLVL.

This clonotype was recorded once. The chain employs TRBV29-1 and TRBJ1-2; D call uncertain. With 3 bases removed from V and 4 bases from J, the gap between germline ends came to 15 bases. This CDR3 spans 14 amino acids. CDR1 is SQVTM and CDR2 is ANQGSEA in the germline V gene. This CDR3 is CSVDSGVPSYGYTF. CDR3 nucleotide sequence: TGCAGCGTTGACTCGGGCGTGCCGTCCTATGGCTACACCTTC. The variable domain in full, with the rest retrieved from reference TRBV29-1 and TRBJ1-2, is SAVISQKPSRDICQRGTSLTIQCQVDSQVTMMFWYRQQPGQSLTLIATANQGSEATYESGFVIDKFPISRPNLTFSTLTVSNMSPEDSSIYLCSVDSGVPSYGYTFGSGTRLTVV.

The chain uses TRBV27 and TRBJ2-1, with TRBD2 matching over 8 bases. J was trimmed by 12 bases and V by 5 bases; bases with no gene match: 15. Germline V gene data show CDR1 as MNHEY and CDR2 as SMNVEV (reference sequence). The CDR3 covers 15 residues. The CDR3 nucleotides are TGTGCCAGCAGTCCCGGTGTTTCGGGGGGGCGAGGGCAGTTCTTC. It yields the protein CASSPGVSGGRGQFF.

The chain recombines TRBV20-1 with TRBJ1-2; D is uncertain. The CDR3 loop spans 15 amino acids. Deletions cut 6 bases from V and 7 bases from J, with 24 bases between. Germline lookup yields CDR1 DFQATT and CDR2 SNEGSKA (reference sequence). CDR3 sequence reads: CSARGGPVGPGGYTF. The CDR3 nucleotides read TGCAGTGCCCGAGGAGGACCGGTCGGGCCGGGTGGCTACACCTTC.

The CDR3 DNA follows: TGCAGTGCCTGGTCCCGGGAGCAGTTCTTC. Its protein is CSAWSREQFF. The rearrangement links TRBV20-1 to TRBJ2-1; no reliable D call. The germline V gene encodes CDR1 DFQATT and CDR2 SNEGSKA (reference sequence). Trimming cost V 6 bases and J 10 bases, with 10 bases left between them. There are 10 residues in the CDR3.

The chain couples TRBV12-3 or TRBV12-4 to TRBJ2-5; D is perhaps TRBD1 (6 bases). The CDR3 is 14 amino acids. V shed 5 bases and J shed 4 bases, with 14 bases lying between them. CDR3 protein: CASSLRTVGETQYF. The CDR3 DNA reads as TGTGCCAGCAGTCTACGGACAGTAGGAGAGACCCAGTACTTC.

This rearrangement joins TRBV11-2 to TRBJ2-3; D ambiguous. Germline CDR1 reads SGHAT; CDR2 reads FQNNGV. V was pared by 4 bases and J by 1 base, with 9 bases between. The CDR3 consists of 14 residues. The CDR3, as DNA: TGTGCCAGCAGCTCAGACCCAGGCACAGATACGCAGTATTTT. It specifies CASSSDPGTDTQYF.

This clonotype was recorded once. The chain combines TRBV10-3 with TRBJ1-1; D is undetermined. Germline CDR1 and CDR2: ENHRY and SYGVKD. V shed 2 bases and J shed 11 bases, with 12 bases lying between them. This CDR3 is built from 12 residues. CDR3 sequence (DNA): TGTGCCATCAGTGAGGGGATACCGCGCGCTTTCTTT. It is translated as CAISEGIPRAFF.

This clonotype has just one count. The CDR3 protein is CASSPRVTGANVLTF. The CDR3 nucleotides are TGTGCCAGCAGCCCCAGGGTCACTGGGGCCAACGTCCTGACTTTC. The genes are TRBV3-1 and TRBJ2-6, with D maybe TRBD1 (5 bases). There are 15 residues in the CDR3. The germline V gene has CDR1 LGHDT and CDR2 YNNKEL (reference sequence). Trimming stripped 4 bases from V and 2 bases from J, with 9 bases between.